This T cell receptor beta chain was retrieved from a study of blood T cell repertoires in COVID-19 (dated by TCRdb to the early 2020s). For the study in its entirety: Samples covering the acute and convalescent phases of COVID-19 were provided by collaborators in the United States, Italy and Spain. The prospective study material was composed of cDNA or gDNA derived from T cells, B-cell-depleted T cells, or PBMCs. Deeply sampled blood TCRbeta repertoires from subjects exposed to, actively infected with, or recovered from COVID-19 were included in the dataset. The repertoires were made available in a free public database intended to serve as a resource for research on the immune response to SARS-CoV-2. The samples were drawn from the first 160 participants of the ongoing ImmuneRACE study and from 1,254 subjects provided by 6 global collaborators. Sample metadata almost always included a de-identified subject ID, COVID-19 status, age in years and sex. Where available, HLA class I and class II types were taken from metadata supplied by the sample provider and were not determined by assay-based typing. Findings and caveats that apply to the study as a whole: Clinical and demographic metadata were provided uncurated, with the amount varying by source and participant.

TCRbeta CDR3 regions were amplified from genomic DNA using the immunoSEQ Assay, a bias-controlled multiplex PCR. On the authors' methods: The number of nucleated cells in each sample was estimated by amplification of reference gene primers within the assay. To quantify the absolute abundance of each unique TCRbeta CDR3 rearrangement, sequence reads were collapsed and filtered. For each sample, productive Simpson clonality was calculated as the square root of Simpson's diversity index over productive rearrangements. This is the immuneACCESS table as TCRdb keeps it, with only in-frame sequences that have V and J called. A part of the clones is gone; compared with another copy, unresolved V genes explain less than half, and the rest is unexplained. Clone size and V and J calls were adopted from that table, with D and trimming inferred from the DNA. A total of about half a million clones appear in this sample, 89% of them only once. The ten most abundant clones make up approximately 0.9% of the sample.

The germline V gene encodes CDR1 SEHNR and CDR2 FQNEAQ (reference sequence). V ends up 5 bases short and J 9 bases short, with an unmatched junction base count of 17. CDR3 length: 18 amino acids, cysteine to phenylalanine. Of the read, only the CDR3 DNA is kept; its 54 bases are in frame from base 1. One collaborating source in Seattle enrolled patients during active infection and followed them longitudinally through the course of disease. Collaborating institutions collected whole blood in K2EDTA tubes following their own protocols. For TCRbeta analysis, collaborators shipped samples in one of three forms: frozen whole blood, isolated PBMCs, or DNA extracted from either of those sample types. Worth noting for this clone: Its specific antigen is unknown. Base qualities are not at hand, and no much larger clone is one base apart.

Sample: peripheral blood. This sequence was found in a man younger than 30 with COVID-19, enrolled during active disease. The chain uses TRBV7-9 and TRBJ1-6, with TRBD1 identical over 9 junction bases. CDR3 region: CASSPNAAGDRATSPLHF. The DNA is as follows: TGTGCCAGCAGCCCGAATGCAGCCGGGGACAGGGCTACTTCACCCCTCCACTTT. With the portions outside the CDR3 filled from the reference TRBV7-9 and TRBJ1-6 genes, the complete variable region becomes DTGVSQNPRHKITKRGQNVTFRCDPISEHNRLYWYRQTLGQGPEFLTYFQNEAQLEKSRLLSDRFSAERPKGSFSTLEIQRTEQGDSAMYLCASSPNAAGDRATSPLHFGNGTRLTVT.